These T cell receptor beta chains were read from a single sample in a study of blood T cell repertoires in COVID-19. Some clones are missing from TCRdb's copy, which holds only in-frame ones; the method was immunoSEQ multiplex PCR. Of under 130,000 clones listed, roughly 79% are singletons. Specimen: peripheral blood. The receptors originated from a man at least 80 years old with acute or convalescent COVID-19. Both conserved end residues are part of each CDR3. D genes are given only for firm matches. Clone size appears in some rows only: once, few, many, or a class for an expanded clone.

clone_size	d_call	v_call	j_call	cdr3_nt	cdr3_aa
.	TRBD1	TRBV6-6	TRBJ2-6	TGTGCCAGCAGCTCACCGAACAGGGGGCCTCTCTCTGGGGCCAACGTCCTGACTTTC	CASSSPNRGPLSGANVLTF
.	.	TRBV18	TRBJ2-7	TGTGCCAGCTCACCACCGTGGGGCACCCCCGAGCAGTACTTC	CASSPPWGTPEQYF
.	.	TRBV10-2	TRBJ1-1	TGCGCCAGCAGTGGGGCCGACACTGAAGCTTTCTTT	CASSGADTEAFF
.	TRBD1	TRBV2	TRBJ1-4	TGTGCCAGCAGTCTAGGTGGGACAGCGAATGAAAAACTGTTTTTT	CASSLGGTANEKLFF
.	.	TRBV5-1	TRBJ2-3	TGCGCCAGCAGCTTGGGGGCCGCTGGAGATACGCAGTATTTT	CASSLGAAGDTQYF
.	TRBD1	TRBV18	TRBJ2-5	TGTGCCAGCTCACCGCTACCGGGACAGGGGAGGAAGGAGACCCAGTACTTC	CASSPLPGQGRKETQYF
.	TRBD1	TRBV6-2/TRBV6-3	TRBJ2-3	TGTGCCAGCAGTTCACAGGGGGGAGGCACAGATACGCAGTATTTT	CASSSQGGGTDTQYF
.	.	TRBV18	TRBJ1-6	TGTGCCAGCTCCACGACAGGAAGCTCCTATAATTCACCCCTCCACTTT	CASSTTGSSYNSPLHF
once	.	TRBV6-6	TRBJ1-2	TGTGCCAGCAGCCTAGTATATGGCTACACCTTC	CASSLVYGYTF
.	TRBD1	TRBV19	TRBJ1-4	TGTGCCAGTAGGACGGGACAGGTTGCAACTAATGAAAAACTGTTTTTT	CASRTGQVATNEKLFF
.	.	TRBV7-6	TRBJ2-5	TGTGCCAGCAGCTCTTCCACGGTCACCCAGTACTTC	CASSSSTVTQYF
once	.	TRBV19	TRBJ1-1	TGTGCCAGTAGTATGGGGCCAGGGAACACTGAAGCTTTCTTT	CASSMGPGNTEAFF
once	.	TRBV7-2	TRBJ1-1	TGTGCCAGCAGCTTAGGGTTTGGGAGTACTGAAGCTTTCTTT	CASSLGFGSTEAFF
.	.	TRBV7-2	TRBJ2-7	TGTGCCAGCAGCTTGTCCGGGACAAGCTACGAGCAGTACTTC	CASSLSGTSYEQYF
.	TRBD2	TRBV27	TRBJ2-4	TGTGCCAGCAGTTTAGGGACTAGCGCGGCCAAAAACATTCAGTACTTC	CASSLGTSAAKNIQYF
.	TRBD1	TRBV29-1	TRBJ2-7	TGCAGCGCCCAGACAGGGAGACACGAGCAGTACTTC	CSAQTGRHEQYF
.	TRBD1	TRBV27	TRBJ2-3	TGTGCCAGCAGTTGGAAGGGGGCGCAGGATACGCAGTATTTT	CASSWKGAQDTQYF
.	.	TRBV18	TRBJ1-4	TGTGCCAGCTCACGGGGACACCTTAATGAAAAACTGTTTTTT	CASSRGHLNEKLFF
.	.	TRBV6-5	TRBJ2-5	TGTGCCAGCAGTTACTCTGGTCCCCGGGAGGAGACCCAGTACTTC	CASSYSGPREETQYF
.	TRBD2	TRBV5-1	TRBJ2-1	TGCGCCAGCAGCTTGGAAACTAGCGGGAGGATCCACAATGAGCAGTTCTTC	CASSLETSGRIHNEQFF
.	.	TRBV5-4	TRBJ2-7	TGTGCCAGCAGCTCAGGACAGCCCTACGAGCAGTACTTC	CASSSGQPYEQYF
.	.	TRBV7-2	TRBJ1-2	TGTGCCAGCAGCTTAGAGCGGGGCCACTATGGCTACACCTTC	CASSLERGHYGYTF
.	TRBD1	TRBV12-5	TRBJ1-5	TGTGCTAGTGGTTTCGGACAGGTTAGCAATCAGCCCCAGCATTTT	CASGFGQVSNQPQHF
few	.	TRBV5-1	TRBJ2-7	TGCGCCAGCAGCTGGGGGGTCGGGGCTTCCTACGAGCAGTACTTC	CASSWGVGASYEQYF
.	.	TRBV2	TRBJ1-4	TGTGCCAGCATCTTGGAGAGAGCATGGTATACTAATGAAAAACTGTTTTTT	CASILERAWYTNEKLFF
.	.	TRBV11-1	TRBJ2-1	TGTGCCAGCAGTTTTGGGGTATCGGGGGCCTACAATGAGCAGTTCTTC	CASSFGVSGAYNEQFF
.	.	TRBV2	TRBJ1-2	TGTGCCAGTGAGGGCGGCGTGGGGTCCTATGGCTACACCTTC	CASEGGVGSYGYTF
.	TRBD1	TRBV29-1	TRBJ1-1	TGCAGCGTTGTCGGGACAGCTATGAACACTGAAGCTTTCTTT	CSVVGTAMNTEAFF
.	.	TRBV5-1	TRBJ1-2	TGCGCCAGCAGCGCCGACGGGTCATATCGCGGCTACACCTTC	CASSADGSYRGYTF
.	TRBD2	TRBV7-9	TRBJ2-3	TGTGCCAGCAGCTTAGTGCGGGGGGATACGCAGTATTTT	CASSLVRGDTQYF
.	TRBD2	TRBV27	TRBJ2-1	TGTGCCAGCAGTGGGACTAGCTCCTACAATGAGCAGTTCTTC	CASSGTSSYNEQFF
.	TRBD2	TRBV30	TRBJ2-7	TGTGCCTGGAGTTTGGGACTAGCTTACGAGCAGTACTTC	CAWSLGLAYEQYF
.	.	TRBV5-6	TRBJ1-4	TGTGCCAGCAGCTTGACAGGGTTAGCAAGGGTTGGTGAAAAACTGTTTTTT	CASSLTGLARVGEKLFF
.	.	TRBV5-4	TRBJ1-2	TGTGCCAGCAGCTTATTTAATCGGGGGGCGAAGGGAAACTACACCTTC	CASSLFNRGAKGNYTF
.	TRBD1	TRBV5-1	TRBJ2-3	TGCGCCAGCAGCTTGGCTTATACAGGGGGCCCCACAGATACGCAGTATTTT	CASSLAYTGGPTDTQYF
.	.	TRBV5-5	TRBJ1-2	TGTGCCAGCAGCGGAGTCGGCGGCCCTGACAGAAGTGGCTACACCTTC	CASSGVGGPDRSGYTF
.	.	TRBV5-5	TRBJ1-4	TGTGCCAGCAGTCCCTCCAGTGATGAAAAACTGTTTTTT	CASSPSSDEKLFF
.	TRBD2	TRBV29-1	TRBJ2-1	TGCAGCGTTGGAGGGAGCGGGAGAAGGAACAATGAGCAGTTCTTC	CSVGGSGRRNNEQFF
.	.	TRBV24-1	TRBJ2-3	TGTGCCACCAGTGCCGGAGGGGCCCGTGGAGATACGCAGTATTTT	CATSAGGARGDTQYF
.	.	TRBV5-6	TRBJ1-6	TGTGCCAGCAGCGGAGGGTTTCCACCCCTCCACTTT	CASSGGFPPLHF
.	.	TRBV2	TRBJ2-6	TGTGCCAGCAGCCTGGACAGCAACGTCCTGACTTTC	CASSLDSNVLTF
.	.	TRBV28	TRBJ1-5	TGTGCCAGCAGTTTATCGGGGACTCCCCAGCCCCAGCATTTT	CASSLSGTPQPQHF
few	TRBD1	TRBV6-5	TRBJ1-6	TGTGCCAGCAGCCGACAGGGGGGTTATTCACCCCTCCACTTT	CASSRQGGYSPLHF
.	.	TRBV19	TRBJ2-1	TGTGCCAGTAGCAACGGGCGCCAGCGGGCCTACAATGAGCAGTTCTTC	CASSNGRQRAYNEQFF